Listed below are T cell receptor beta chains from one sample, sequenced in a study of control samples from healthy donors and cancer patients. This table comes from immunoSEQ multiplex PCR, and its TCRdb copy is limited to in-frame clones, with some not included. The sample consists of approximately 70,000 clones, around 90% of them appearing once. Sequencing was performed on PBMCs. The origin of the receptors is a man aged 55 to 70 with colorectal cancer. Both conserved end residues are part of each CDR3. A D gene is named only where the DNA matches it firmly. Size values are once, few and many counts, or a class for expanded clones, and some rows have none.

>TRBV4-1|few|.|TRBJ2-2
CASSTTAAGELFF
TGCGCCAGCAGCACAACGGCCGCCGGGGAGCTGTTTTTT
>TRBV7-3|.|.|TRBJ2-4
CASSPGRVSGKNIQYF
TGTGCCAGCAGCCCCGGTAGGGTATCAGGCAAAAACATTCAGTACTTC
>TRBV27|.|.|TRBJ1-4
CASRFGDAEKLFF
TGTGCCAGCAGGTTTGGGGATGCTGAAAAACTGTTTTTT
>TRBV25-1|.|.|TRBJ2-2
CASDGRGRLGRTGELFF
TGTGCCAGCGACGGCAGGGGCCGCCTTGGGCGCACCGGGGAGCTGTTTTTT
>TRBV10-3|.|TRBD2|TRBJ2-7
CAISGTSGASYEQYF
TGTGCCATCAGTGGGACTAGCGGTGCCTCCTACGAGCAGTACTTC
>TRBV3-1/TRBV3-2|.|TRBD1|TRBJ1-2
CASSKGQFGGYTF
TGTGCCAGCAGCAAGGGACAGTTCGGTGGCTACACCTTC
>TRBV7-6|.|TRBD1|TRBJ1-3
CASSLRKGTGVSGNTIYF
TGTGCCAGCAGCTTAAGAAAGGGGACAGGAGTCTCTGGAAACACCATATATTTT
>TRBV11-2|.|TRBD2|TRBJ2-4
CASRRTSGITGGIQYF
TGTGCCAGCAGAAGGACTAGCGGGATAACCGGGGGCATTCAGTACTTC
>TRBV4-1|.|TRBD2|TRBJ2-1
CASSRLAGTTSNEQFF
TGCGCCAGCAGCCGATTAGCGGGGACCACCTCCAATGAGCAGTTCTTC
>TRBV7-8|.|.|TRBJ1-2
CASSAADLGIKIVYTF
TGTGCCAGCAGCGCAGCGGACCTGGGCATAAAGATCGTATACACCTTC
>TRBV9|.|TRBD1|TRBJ1-5
CASSVGTGTSQPQHF
TGTGCCAGCAGCGTAGGGACAGGGACGTCTCAGCCCCAGCATTTT
>TRBV5-1|.|.|TRBJ2-3
CASSPGFRDTQYF
TGCGCCAGCAGCCCCGGGTTTAGAGATACGCAGTATTTT
>TRBV5-1|.|.|TRBJ2-3
CASSKDPSTDTQYF
TGCGCCAGCAGCAAGGACCCTAGCACAGATACGCAGTATTTT
>TRBV9|.|TRBD1|TRBJ1-6
CASSAPLPGAGGYSPLHF
TGTGCCAGCAGCGCCCCCCTCCCCGGGGCAGGGGGATATTCACCCCTCCACTTT
>TRBV19|.|.|TRBJ2-1
CASSRGGSSSYNEQFF
TGTGCCAGTAGCCGGGGCGGCAGTAGCTCCTACAATGAGCAGTTCTTC
>TRBV6-5|.|TRBD1|TRBJ2-7
CASRRWGQGVLEQYF
TGTGCCAGCAGGCGCTGGGGACAGGGGGTTTTGGAGCAGTACTTC
>TRBV3-1/TRBV3-2|few|TRBD1|TRBJ1-5
CASSQTGGGQPQHF
TGTGCCAGCAGCCAGACAGGGGGCGGACAGCCCCAGCATTTT
>TRBV27|.|.|TRBJ1-5
CASSYKGLLNQPQHF
TGTGCCAGCAGTTATAAGGGGCTCCTCAATCAGCCCCAGCATTTT
>TRBV27|few|.|TRBJ1-5
CASSEGNRGNQPQHF
TGTGCCAGCAGCGAAGGGAATCGGGGCAATCAGCCCCAGCATTTT
>TRBV5-8|.|TRBD2|TRBJ2-1
CASSLGAGGHNEQFF
TGTGCCAGCAGCTTAGGAGCGGGGGGTCACAATGAGCAGTTCTTC
>TRBV12-3/TRBV12-4|.|.|TRBJ1-2
CASSFTLSYGYTF
TGTGCCAGCAGTTTTACCCTGTCCTATGGCTACACCTTC
>TRBV7-9|.|TRBD1|TRBJ2-7
CASSSSPGQGANEQYF
TGTGCCAGCAGCTCATCCCCGGGACAGGGGGCGAACGAGCAGTACTTC
>TRBV7-2|once|TRBD2|TRBJ2-1
CASSLITSGDNEQFF
TGTGCCAGCAGCTTAATCACTAGCGGGGACAATGAGCAGTTCTTC
>TRBV6-4|.|TRBD2|TRBJ2-3
CASSVTSGGTDTQYF
TGTGCCAGCAGTGTGACTAGCGGGGGCACAGATACGCAGTATTTT
>TRBV7-2|.|TRBD1|TRBJ2-2
CASSPDRGGGGELFF
TGTGCCAGCAGCCCGGACAGGGGAGGGGGCGGGGAGCTGTTTTTT
>TRBV6-2/TRBV6-3|.|.|TRBJ1-5
CASSLPGRGSNQPQHF
TGTGCCAGCAGCCTCCCCGGCAGGGGTAGCAATCAGCCCCAGCATTTT
>TRBV28|.|.|TRBJ1-5
CASSLGGGIQPQHF
TGTGCCAGCAGTTTGGGGGGTGGTATTCAGCCCCAGCATTTT
>TRBV5-1|few|.|TRBJ1-4
CASSLLAASNEKLFF
TGCGCCAGCAGCTTGTTGGCAGCGTCTAATGAAAAACTGTTTTTT
>TRBV5-6|.|.|TRBJ2-3
CASSFGGLQTDTQYF
TGTGCCAGCAGCTTCGGGGGTCTACAGACAGATACGCAGTATTTT
>TRBV18|.|.|TRBJ2-7
CASSRETGDLKF
TGTGCCAGCTCCCGGGAAACAGGGGACTTAAAATTC
>TRBV7-2|.|.|TRBJ1-2
CASSLGGEGVGYTF
TGTGCCAGCAGCTTAGGTGGGGAGGGGGTCGGCTACACCTTC
>TRBV9|.|TRBD1|TRBJ2-7
CASSVPPGQGSHEQYF
TGTGCCAGCAGCGTACCGCCGGGACAGGGTTCCCACGAGCAGTACTTC
>TRBV11-3|few|TRBD1|TRBJ1-4
CASSLGQGSEKLFF
TGTGCCAGCAGCCTGGGACAGGGAAGTGAAAAACTGTTTTTT
>TRBV7-2|.|.|TRBJ1-5
CASSLGPSPGQPQHF
TGTGCCAGCAGCTTAGGGCCGTCACCAGGGCAGCCCCAGCATTTT
>TRBV5-1|.|TRBD2|TRBJ2-1
CASSWSGGANNEQFF
TGCGCCAGCAGCTGGAGCGGGGGGGCGAATAATGAGCAGTTCTTC
>TRBV28|.|TRBD1|TRBJ2-3
CASSLTGGTDTQYF
TGTGCCAGCAGTTTGACAGGGGGCACAGATACGCAGTATTTT
>TRBV9|.|.|TRBJ1-4
CASSHPGRDNEKLFF
TGTGCCAGCAGCCACCCAGGGCGGGACAATGAAAAACTGTTTTTT
>TRBV5-1|.|.|TRBJ1-1
CASSLSRRNTEAFF
TGCGCCAGCAGCTTGAGCAGGAGGAACACTGAAGCTTTCTTT
>TRBV12-5|.|.|TRBJ1-5
CASGLTGLPAGQPQHF
TGTGCTAGTGGTTTGACGGGACTCCCTGCAGGTCAGCCCCAGCATTTT
>TRBV7-2|.|.|TRBJ1-6
CASSLTSSYNSPLHF
TGTGCCAGCAGCTTAACAAGCTCCTATAATTCACCCCTCCACTTT
>TRBV5-6|.|.|TRBJ2-2
CASSLTRNTGELFF
TGTGCCAGCAGCCTCACTCGGAACACCGGGGAGCTGTTTTTT
>TRBV20-1|.|TRBD1|TRBJ1-6
CSASRTGINSPLHF
TGCAGTGCTAGTAGGACAGGGATAAATTCACCCCTCCACTTT
>TRBV24-1|.|TRBD2|TRBJ2-3
CATSDSQAGHTDTQYF
TGTGCCACCAGTGACTCTCAAGCGGGGCACACAGATACGCAGTATTTT
>TRBV19|.|.|TRBJ1-1
CASNMGTRVNTEAFF
TGTGCCAGTAATATGGGAACCCGGGTGAACACTGAAGCTTTCTTT
>TRBV7-3|once|TRBD1|TRBJ2-1
CASSLRTGESYNEQFF
TGTGCCAGCAGCTTACGGACAGGCGAATCCTACAATGAGCAGTTCTTC
>TRBV30|.|TRBD1|TRBJ1-6
CAWRGQGRSPLHF
TGTGCCTGGAGGGGACAGGGGAGATCACCCCTCCACTTT
>TRBV5-6|.|TRBD1|TRBJ2-3
CASNAQGASTDTQYF
TGTGCCAGCAACGCACAGGGGGCGAGCACAGATACGCAGTATTTT
>TRBV7-2|.|TRBD2|TRBJ2-7
CASSLTAGLSSYEQYF
TGTGCCAGCAGCTTGACTGCGGGACTATCAAGCTACGAGCAGTACTTC
>TRBV11-1|once|.|TRBJ1-4
CASSPFGANEKLFF
TGTGCCAGCAGCCCTTTCGGAGCTAATGAAAAACTGTTTTTT
>TRBV6-5|.|.|TRBJ2-5
CASSYSGYQETQYF
TGTGCCAGCAGTTACAGTGGCTACCAAGAGACCCAGTACTTC
>TRBV6-5|.|TRBD1|TRBJ1-1
CASTRQGNTEAFF
TGTGCCAGCACCAGACAGGGGAACACTGAAGCTTTCTTT
>TRBV19|.|TRBD2|TRBJ2-5
CASREGTTYQETQYF
TGTGCCAGTAGAGAGGGGACTACCTACCAAGAGACCCAGTACTTC
>TRBV19|.|.|TRBJ1-5
CASSTHRERGNQPQHF
TGTGCCAGTAGTACCCACAGGGAAAGGGGCAATCAGCCCCAGCATTTT
>TRBV10-2|.|.|TRBJ1-1
CASTNPGRAEAFF
TGCGCCAGCACGAACCCAGGGCGGGCTGAAGCTTTCTTT
>TRBV7-9|.|.|TRBJ1-2
CASSLAQELFYGYTF
TGTGCCAGCAGCTTAGCACAGGAGCTATTCTATGGCTACACCTTC
>TRBV28|.|.|TRBJ2-1
CASSLSSQVTFTYNEQFF
TGTGCCAGCAGTTTGTCTTCCCAGGTGACCTTCACCTACAATGAGCAGTTCTTC